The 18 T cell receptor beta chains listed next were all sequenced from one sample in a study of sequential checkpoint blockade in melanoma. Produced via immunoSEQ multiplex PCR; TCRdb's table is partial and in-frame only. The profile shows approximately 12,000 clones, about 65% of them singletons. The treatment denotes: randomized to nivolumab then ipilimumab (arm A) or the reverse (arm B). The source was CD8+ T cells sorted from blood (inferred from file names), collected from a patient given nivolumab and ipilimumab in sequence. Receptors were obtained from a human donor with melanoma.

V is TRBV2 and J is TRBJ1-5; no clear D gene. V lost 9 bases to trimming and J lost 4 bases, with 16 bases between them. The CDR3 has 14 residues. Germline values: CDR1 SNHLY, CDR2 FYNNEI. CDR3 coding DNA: TGTGCCAGTAACGTGGTTCCGAGAAATCAGCCCCAGCATTTT. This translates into CASNVVPRNQPQHF. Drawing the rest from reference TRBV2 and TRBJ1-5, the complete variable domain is EPEVTQTPSHQVTQMGQEVILRCVPISNHLYFYWYRQILGQKVEFLVSFYNNEISEKSEIFDDQFSVERPDGSNFTLKIRSTKLEDSAMYFCASNVVPRNQPQHFGDGTRLSIL.

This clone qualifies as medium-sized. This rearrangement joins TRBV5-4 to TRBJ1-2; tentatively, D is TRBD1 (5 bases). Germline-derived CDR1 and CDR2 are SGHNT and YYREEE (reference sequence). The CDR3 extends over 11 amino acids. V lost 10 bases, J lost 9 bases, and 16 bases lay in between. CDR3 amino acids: CAVWSGQSYTF. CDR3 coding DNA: TGTGCCGTGTGGTCAGGGCAGAGCTACACCTTC.

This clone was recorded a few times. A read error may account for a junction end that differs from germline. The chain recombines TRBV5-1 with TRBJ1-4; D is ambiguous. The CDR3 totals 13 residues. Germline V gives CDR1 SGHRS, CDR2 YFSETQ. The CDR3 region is CASSLREEVKLFF. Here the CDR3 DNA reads TGTGCCAGCAGCTTGCGGGAGGAAGTAAAACTGTTTTTT.

This CDR3 reads CASTKERGEPYEQYF. CDR3 bases: TGTGCCAGCACTAAAGAGCGGGGGGAACCCTACGAGCAGTACTTC. The chain links TRBV28 to TRBJ2-7, with 9 bases matching TRBD2. This CDR3 spans 15 amino acids. V gave up 7 bases and J gave up 2 bases; unmatched junction bases: 9. Germline assignment: CDR1 MDHEN and CDR2 SYDVKM.

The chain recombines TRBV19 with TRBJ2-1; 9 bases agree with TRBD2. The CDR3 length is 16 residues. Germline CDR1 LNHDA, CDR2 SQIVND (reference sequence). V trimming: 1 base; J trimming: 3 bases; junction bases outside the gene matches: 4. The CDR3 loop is CASSIARTSDYNEQFF. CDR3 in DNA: TGTGCCAGTAGTATAGCCCGGACTAGCGACTACAATGAGCAGTTCTTC.

The CDR3 is CASTPVGDGELFF. The DNA for the CDR3 is TGTGCCAGCACCCCTGTAGGGGACGGGGAGCTGTTTTTT. The J gene is TRBJ2-2, the V gene TRBV6-1, with a tentative D call TRBD1 (5 bases). The CDR3 runs to 13 residues. The germline CDR1 and CDR2 sequences are MNHNS and SASEGT. V dropped 7 bases and J dropped 7 bases, with 13 bases sitting between them.

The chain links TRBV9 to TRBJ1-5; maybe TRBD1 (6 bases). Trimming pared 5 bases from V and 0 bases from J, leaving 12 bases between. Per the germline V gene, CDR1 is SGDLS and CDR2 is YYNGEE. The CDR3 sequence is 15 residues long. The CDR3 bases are TGTGCCAGCAGTCCCCAGGGGTATAGCAATCAGCCCCAGCATTTT. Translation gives CASSPQGYSNQPQHF.

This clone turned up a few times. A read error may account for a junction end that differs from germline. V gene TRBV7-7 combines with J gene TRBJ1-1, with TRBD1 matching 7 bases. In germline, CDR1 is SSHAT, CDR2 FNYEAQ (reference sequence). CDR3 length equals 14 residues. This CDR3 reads CASSLGRRGQQAFF. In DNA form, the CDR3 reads TGTGCTAGCAGCTTAGGACGTAGGGGGCAGCAAGCTTTCTTT.

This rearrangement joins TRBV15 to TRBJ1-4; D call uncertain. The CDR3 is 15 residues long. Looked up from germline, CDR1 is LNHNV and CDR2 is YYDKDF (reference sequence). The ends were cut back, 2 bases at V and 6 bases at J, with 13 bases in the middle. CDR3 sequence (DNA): TGTGCCACCAGCAGAAACCGGGATCTCCATGAAAAACTGTTTTTT. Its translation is CATSRNRDLHEKLFF.

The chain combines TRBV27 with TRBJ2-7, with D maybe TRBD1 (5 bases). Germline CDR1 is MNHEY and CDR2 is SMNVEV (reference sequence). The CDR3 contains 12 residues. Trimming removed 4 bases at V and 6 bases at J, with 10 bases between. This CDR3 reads CASSSSGSEQYF. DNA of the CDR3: TGTGCCAGCAGTTCCTCAGGGTCCGAGCAGTACTTC.

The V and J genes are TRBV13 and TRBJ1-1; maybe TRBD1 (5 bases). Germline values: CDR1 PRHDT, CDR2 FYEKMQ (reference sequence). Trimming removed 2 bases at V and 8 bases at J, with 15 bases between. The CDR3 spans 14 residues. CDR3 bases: TGTGCCAGCAGCTTACTAAGCTCAGGGTTGGAAGCTTTCTTT. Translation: CASSLLSSGLEAFF.

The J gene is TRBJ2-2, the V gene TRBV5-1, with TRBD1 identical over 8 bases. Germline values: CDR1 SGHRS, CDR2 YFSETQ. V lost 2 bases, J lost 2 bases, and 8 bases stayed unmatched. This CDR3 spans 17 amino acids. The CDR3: CASSLRTGNTNTGELFF. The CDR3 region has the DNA TGCGCCAGCAGCTTAAGGACAGGGAATACCAACACCGGGGAGCTGTTTTTT.

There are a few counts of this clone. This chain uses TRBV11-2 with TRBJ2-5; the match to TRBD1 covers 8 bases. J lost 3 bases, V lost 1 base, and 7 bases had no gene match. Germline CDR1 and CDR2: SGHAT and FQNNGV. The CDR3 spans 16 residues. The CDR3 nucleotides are TGTGCCAGCAGCTTAGGAACAGGGGGTCCGGAAGAGACCCAGTACTTC. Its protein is CASSLGTGGPEETQYF.

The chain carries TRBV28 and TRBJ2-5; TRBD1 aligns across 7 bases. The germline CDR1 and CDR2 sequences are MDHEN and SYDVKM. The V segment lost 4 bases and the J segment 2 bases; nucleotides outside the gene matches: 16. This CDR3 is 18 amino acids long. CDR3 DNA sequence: TGTGCCAGCAGTTCTACCCATGCCTACGGGACAGTTCAAGAGACCCAGTACTTC. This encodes CASSSTHAYGTVQETQYF.

The CDR3 nucleotides are TGTGCCTGGAACGGGGACTGGCTCAATGAGCAGTTCTTC. Translation: CAWNGDWLNEQFF. This chain joins TRBV30 and TRBJ2-1; D is possibly TRBD2 (6 bases). This CDR3 region has 13 residues. Germline values: CDR1 GTSNPN, CDR2 SVGIG (reference sequence). The germline V and J ends were trimmed by 4 bases and 6 bases, with 13 bases remaining between them. The full variable domain, rest sourced from reference TRBV30 and TRBJ2-1, is SQTIHQWPATLVQPVGSPLSLECTVEGTSNPNLYWYRQAAGRGLQLLFYSVGIGQISSEVPQNLSASRPQDRQFILSSKKLLLSDSGFYLCAWNGDWLNEQFFGPGTRLTVL.

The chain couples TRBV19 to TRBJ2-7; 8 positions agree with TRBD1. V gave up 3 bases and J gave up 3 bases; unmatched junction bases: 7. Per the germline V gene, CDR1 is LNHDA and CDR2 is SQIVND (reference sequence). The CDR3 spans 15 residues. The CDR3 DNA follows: TGTGCCAGTAGTATGGGGGCAGGGGGCATCTACGAGCAGTACTTC. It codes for CASSMGAGGIYEQYF.

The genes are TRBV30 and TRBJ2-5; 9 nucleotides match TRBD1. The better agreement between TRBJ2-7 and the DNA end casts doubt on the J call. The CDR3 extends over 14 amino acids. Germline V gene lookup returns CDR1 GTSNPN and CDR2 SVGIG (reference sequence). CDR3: CAWSEGQGLYEQYF. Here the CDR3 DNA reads TGTGCCTGGAGTGAGGGACAGGGACTCTACGAGCAGTACTTC.

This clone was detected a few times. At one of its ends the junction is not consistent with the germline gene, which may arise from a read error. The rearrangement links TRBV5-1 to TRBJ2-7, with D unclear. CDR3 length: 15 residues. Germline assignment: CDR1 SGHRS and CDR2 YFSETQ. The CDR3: CASSLDPDINYEQYF. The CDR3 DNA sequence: TGTGCCAGCAGCTTGGACCCCGACATAAACTACGAGCAGTACTTC. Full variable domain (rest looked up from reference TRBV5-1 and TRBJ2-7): KAGVTQTPRYLIKTRGQQVTLSCSPISGHRSVSWYQQTPGQGLQFLFEYFSETQRNKGNFPGRFSGRQFSNSRSEMNVSTLELGDSALYLCASSLDPDINYEQYFGPGTRLTVT.